This T cell receptor beta chain was captured by sequencing in a study of T cell changes during pregnancy in multiple sclerosis. The germline CDR1 and CDR2 sequences are SGDLS and YYNGEE. The CDR3 extends over 13 amino acids. Trimming took off 5 bases at V and 3 bases at J, with 11 bases between the two ends. Using immunoSEQ multiplex PCR, the repertoire was profiled, and TCRdb retains in-frame clones only, with some absent. The table has under 130,000 clones, about 90% seen once. The V and J genes are TRBV9 and TRBJ1-1; D remains ambiguous. The sequencing here drew on peripheral blood, taken after pregnancy. This TCR came from a female donor with multiple sclerosis, enrolled in a pregnancy study. The CDR3 region has the DNA TGTGCCAGCAGTGGGAAGGGAGACACTGAAGCTTTCTTT. It is translated as CASSGKGDTEAFF.